Sequencing of this T cell receptor beta chain was carried out in a study of blood T cell repertoires in COVID-19. The wider study: Samples taken during acute and convalescent COVID-19 were collected in the United States, Italy and Spain. The cDNA or gDNA used as material had been derived from T cells, B-cell-depleted T cells, or PBMCs.

As originally analysed: Reference gene primer amplification yielded estimated nucleated cell counts. Profiling relied on immunoSEQ multiplex PCR, and the TCRdb table lists in-frame clones only, not all of them. V, J and clone size are taken as reported in that table, and D and trimming were inferred from the DNA itself. The sample holds fewer than 100,000 clones, roughly 90% seen once. The CDR3 covers 14 residues. CDR1 is MNHEY and CDR2 is SVGAGI in the germline V gene. Trimming removed 4 bases from V and 4 bases from J; junction bases left unmatched: 1. The TCR sequence derives from a woman older than 75 with acute or convalescent COVID-19. V is TRBV6-5 and J is TRBJ2-3, with TRBD1 matching 11 bases. The specimen was peripheral blood. The CDR3: CASSWGQGADTQYF. CDR3 DNA sequence: TGTGCCAGCAGTTGGGGACAGGGGGCAGATACGCAGTATTTT.